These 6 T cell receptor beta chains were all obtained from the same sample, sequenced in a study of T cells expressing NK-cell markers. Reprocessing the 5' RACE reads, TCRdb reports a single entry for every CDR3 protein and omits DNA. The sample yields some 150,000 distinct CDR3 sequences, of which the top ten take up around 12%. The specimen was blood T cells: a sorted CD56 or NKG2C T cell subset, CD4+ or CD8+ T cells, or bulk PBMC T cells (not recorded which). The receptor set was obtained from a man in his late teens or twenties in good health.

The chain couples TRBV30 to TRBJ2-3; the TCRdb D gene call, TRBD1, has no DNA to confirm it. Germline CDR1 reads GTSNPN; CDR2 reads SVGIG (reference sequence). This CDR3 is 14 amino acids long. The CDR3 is CAWRQGMYTDTQYF. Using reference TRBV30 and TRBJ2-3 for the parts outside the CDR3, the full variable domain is SQTIHQWPATLVQPVGSPLSLECTVEGTSNPNLYWYRQAAGRGLQLLFYSVGIGQISSEVPQNLSASRPQDRQFILSSKKLLLSDSGFYLCAWRQGMYTDTQYFGPGTRLTVL.

This CDR3 is CSVEESAHYGYTF. The chain has TRBV29-1 and TRBJ1-2. This CDR3 contains 13 residues. In germline, CDR1 is SQVTM, CDR2 ANQGSEA.

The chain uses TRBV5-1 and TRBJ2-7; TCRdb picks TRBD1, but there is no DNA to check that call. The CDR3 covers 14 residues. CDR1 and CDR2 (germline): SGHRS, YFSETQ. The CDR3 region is CASAQGQGTYEQYF. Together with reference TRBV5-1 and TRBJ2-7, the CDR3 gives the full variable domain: KAGVTQTPRYLIKTRGQQVTLSCSPISGHRSVSWYQQTPGQGLQFLFEYFSETQRNKGNFPGRFSGRQFSNSRSEMNVSTLELGDSALYLCASAQGQGTYEQYFGPGTRLTVT.

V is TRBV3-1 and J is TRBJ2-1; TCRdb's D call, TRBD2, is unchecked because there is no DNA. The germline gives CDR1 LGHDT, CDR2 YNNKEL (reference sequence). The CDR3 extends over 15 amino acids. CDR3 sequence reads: CASSQDWGGENEQFF.

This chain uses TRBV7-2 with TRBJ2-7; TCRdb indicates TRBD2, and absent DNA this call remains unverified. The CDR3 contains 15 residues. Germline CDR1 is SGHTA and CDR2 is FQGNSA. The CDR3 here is CASSPQYREKYEQYF.

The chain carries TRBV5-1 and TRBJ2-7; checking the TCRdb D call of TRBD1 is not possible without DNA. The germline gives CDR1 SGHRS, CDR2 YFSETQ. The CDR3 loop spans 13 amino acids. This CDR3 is CASSGIGGNEQYF.